The text below deals with one T cell receptor beta chain. No antigen is known for it. The V gene's germline CDR1 is MDHEN and CDR2 SYDVKM. V was cut by 3 bases and J by 4 bases, with 18 bases left in between. The CDR3 sequence is 16 residues long. Primed by a sample-barcoded 5' primer and a J-beta primer mix, a second PCR proceeded for roughly 7 to 12 cycles. All cDNA molecules were each tagged by a template-switch adaptor with 12 random nucleotides. Using its own MiXCR run on the 5' RACE reads, TCRdb lists one record per CDR3 protein. This table has about 1.8 million distinct CDR3 sequences, 40% to 55% appearing once. This specimen belongs to a study of blood T cells in healthy people across ages. Study results and caveats: A strong correlation was found between TCR beta diversity and the percentage of naive T cells. Not knowing donor CMV status may have confounded expanded clonotype changes. Age advanced and TCR beta diversity per million T cells fell, roughly linearly.

This receptor was taken from a woman between 40 and 50 years old in good health. The V call is TRBV28, the J call TRBJ1-2; perhaps TRBD1 as D (6 bases). Material: blood. CDR3 bases: TGTGCCAGCAGTTTGGGAAAGACAGGTTCCCTCTATGGCTACACCTTC. Encoded protein: CASSLGKTGSLYGYTF.